This record covers a single TCR beta chain. Its antigen is not known. This sample is drawn from a study of T-cell reconstitution after alpha-beta-depleted transplantation in children. Unique molecular identifiers were used in preparing the TCRbeta library. One entry per CDR3 protein results from TCRdb running MiXCR on the PCR reads. Here the sample spans a few hundred thousand distinct CDR3 sequences, roughly 7.8% being singletons. This CDR3 contains 11 residues. Germline V gene lookup returns CDR1 SNHLY and CDR2 FYNNEI. The germline V and J ends were trimmed by 2 bases and 7 bases, with 6 bases remaining between them. Study-wide findings and caveats: At day 60, the high TCRbeta diversity found in some patients originated from recipient T cells and thymic progenitors that had survived. The main origin of T-cell counts and diversity one year after transplant was newly produced T cells.

The gene calls are TRBV2 and TRBJ2-7; D not certain. The source is a female patient aged 2-9 years who had a stem cell transplant for Fanconi anemia, so the T cells may come from the graft donor. This specimen was peripheral blood, taken 360 days after TCRalphabeta/CD19-depleted stem cell transplant. The CDR3 bases are TGTGCCAGCAGTGAACGGTGGGAGCAGTACTTC. It is translated as CASSERWEQYF. Looking up the rest from reference TRBV2 and TRBJ2-7 gives the full variable domain: EPEVTQTPSHQVTQMGQEVILRCVPISNHLYFYWYRQILGQKVEFLVSFYNNEISEKSEIFDDQFSVERPDGSNFTLKIRSTKLEDSAMYFCASSERWEQYFGPGTRLTVT.